This entry lists 20 T cell receptor beta chains sequenced from one sample in a study of blood T cell repertoires in COVID-19. The assay was immunoSEQ multiplex PCR, and TCRdb's table has in-frame clones only and misses some. The data hold around 280,000 clones, with roughly 86% observed a single time. What was sequenced was peripheral blood. The receptor set was obtained from a woman in her 30s who had recovered from COVID-19.

The genes are TRBV11-3 and TRBJ2-7; perhaps TRBD1 as D (6 bases). Germline-derived CDR1 and CDR2 are SGHNT and YENEEA. V lost 0 bases, J lost 5 bases, and 8 bases lay in between. The CDR3 is 13 residues long. This CDR3 reads CASSLDRGHEQYF. The CDR3, as DNA: TGTGCCAGCAGCTTAGACAGGGGCCACGAGCAGTACTTC.

The J gene is TRBJ1-5, the V gene TRBV28; maybe TRBD1 (6 bases). V was shortened by 3 bases and J by 5 bases, with 14 bases between the two germline ends. The CDR3 is 15 amino acids. The V gene's germline CDR1 is MDHEN and CDR2 SYDVKM. CDR3 loop: CASSFLNRADQPQHF. The CDR3 nucleotides read TGTGCCAGCAGTTTTTTAAACAGGGCGGATCAGCCCCAGCATTTT. The full variable domain, its missing parts supplied by reference TRBV28 and TRBJ1-5, is DVKVTQSSRYLVKRTGEKVFLECVQDMDHENMFWYRQDPGLGLRLIYFSYDVKMKEKGDIPEGYSVSREKKERFSLILESASTNQTSMYLCASSFLNRADQPQHFGDGTRLSIL.

This clone came up a few times. V and J are TRBV5-1 and TRBJ1-3, with TRBD1 matching over 7 bases. V was pared by 5 bases and J by 2 bases, with 4 bases of the junction left unmatched. The CDR3 loop spans 14 amino acids. CDR1 is SGHRS, CDR2 YFSETQ, per germline. CDR3 DNA: TGCGCCAGCAGTTCCGGGACAGCTGGAAACACCATATATTTT. Residues: CASSSGTAGNTIYF.

The gene calls are TRBV3-1 (or the pseudogene TRBV3-2) and TRBJ2-1; 8 bases agree with TRBD2. The trim removed 3 bases at V and 2 bases at J, leaving 6 bases unmatched. CDR3 length: 16 residues. Per the germline V gene, CDR1 is LGHDT and CDR2 is YNNKEL (reference sequence). CDR3 bases: TGTGCCAGCAGCCACGTCGGGGGGGGGACCTACAATGAGCAGTTCTTC. Encoded protein: CASSHVGGGTYNEQFF.

The gene calls are TRBV6-6 and TRBJ1-2, with 7 bases aligning to TRBD1. Germline-derived CDR1 and CDR2 are MNHNY and SVGAGI (reference sequence). After removal of 3 bases from V and 5 bases from J, the junction contained 3 bases not matched to a gene. This CDR3 spans 13 amino acids. Written as DNA, the CDR3 is TGTGCCAGCAGTTATGAGGGGGCTTATGGCTACACCTTC. Its translation: CASSYEGAYGYTF.

J is TRBJ1-3 and V is TRBV5-8, with TRBD1 identical over 7 bases. The CDR3 covers 15 residues. The V and J ends lost 0 bases and 3 bases, in that order; junction bases with no gene match: 3. The germline gives CDR1 SGHTS, CDR2 YDEGEE. CDR3 amino acids: CASSLGGQIGNTIYF. Written as DNA, the CDR3 is TGTGCCAGCAGCTTGGGGGGACAGATTGGAAACACCATATATTTT.

This clone was observed a handful of times. In the same sample, other DNA sequences code for this CDR3. This chain links TRBV4-1 with TRBJ2-7, with 9 nucleotides matching TRBD1. The CDR3 is made up of 15 amino acids. V dropped 0 bases and J dropped 5; count of bases not matched to a gene: 5. Germline CDR1 is MGHRA and CDR2 is YSYEKL. The CDR3 region is CASSQDKGQGNEQYF. CDR3 coding DNA: TGCGCCAGCAGCCAAGACAAGGGACAGGGTAACGAGCAGTACTTC.

The chain joins TRBV9 to TRBJ2-3; 8 nucleotides align to TRBD2. This CDR3 contains 14 residues. Looked up from germline, CDR1 is SGDLS and CDR2 is YYNGEE. The V gene end was trimmed by 4 bases and the J gene end by 4 bases; junction bases not matched to a gene: 5. The CDR3 sequence: CASSPPREADTQYF. In DNA form, the CDR3 reads TGTGCCAGCAGCCCCCCGCGGGAGGCAGATACGCAGTATTTT.

The V call is TRBV13, the J call TRBJ2-7; 10 nucleotides match TRBD1. J was trimmed by 7 bases and V by 0 bases; bases with no gene match: 6. Germline lookup yields CDR1 PRHDT and CDR2 FYEKMQ (reference sequence). CDR3 length equals 15 residues. The CDR3 region has the DNA TGTGCCAGCAGCTTAGGGGGACAGGGGCAAAGGGAGCAGTACTTC. Translated, it gives CASSLGGQGQREQYF.

The chain joins TRBV24-1 to TRBJ1-4, with TRBD1 identical over 8 bases. There are 15 residues in the CDR3. CDR1 KGHDR and CDR2 SFDVKD come from the germline V gene. Trimming cost V 4 bases and J 6 bases; bases outside gene matches: 6. CDR3 in amino acids: CATSDQTGEDEKLFF. In nucleotides, the CDR3 is TGTGCCACCAGTGACCAGACAGGGGAGGATGAAAAACTGTTTTTT.

On this clone itself: The same CDR3 can be traced to other DNA sequences in this sample. The chain recombines TRBV19 with TRBJ2-6, with 10 bases lining up with TRBD1. This CDR3 is built from 20 residues. J was trimmed by 3 bases and V by 1 base; bases with no gene match: 12. Looked up from germline, CDR1 is LNHDA and CDR2 is SQIVND (reference sequence). The CDR3 DNA sequence: TGTGCCAGTAGTATAGGGAGGGACCGGGACAGGGGTTATGGGGCCAACGTCCTGACTTTC. Protein product: CASSIGRDRDRGYGANVLTF. The full variable domain, completed using reference TRBV19 and TRBJ2-6, is DGGITQSPKYLFRKEGQNVTLSCEQNLNHDAMYWYRQDPGQGLRLIYYSQIVNDFQKGDIAEGYSVSREKKESFPLTVTSAQKNPTAFYLCASSIGRDRDRGYGANVLTFGAGSRLTVL.

The chain carries TRBV6-5 and TRBJ1-1; TRBD1 agrees at 7 bases. V lost 7 bases to trimming and J lost 6 bases; unmatched junction nucleotides: 8. Germline CDR1 and CDR2: MNHEY and SVGAGI. This CDR3 spans 13 amino acids. CDR3 protein: CASIKQGSAEAFF. DNA of the CDR3: TGTGCCAGCATTAAACAGGGGTCGGCTGAAGCTTTCTTT.

The J gene is TRBJ2-7, the V gene TRBV7-9; no firm D call. Trimming pared 5 bases from V and 2 bases from J, leaving 4 bases between. Germline V gene lookup returns CDR1 SEHNR and CDR2 FQNEAQ (reference sequence). CDR3 length: 11 residues. The DNA of the CDR3 is TGTGCCAGCAGCCCCACCTACGAGCAGTACTTC. This translates into CASSPTYEQYF.

The chain is built from TRBV19 and TRBJ2-7; D perhaps matches TRBD2 (6 bases). V dropped 3 bases and J dropped 0 bases, with 9 bases sitting between them. CDR3 size: 14 residues. Looked up from germline, CDR1 is LNHDA and CDR2 is SQIVND (reference sequence). The CDR3 loop reads CASSIGTASYEQYF. Here the CDR3 DNA reads TGTGCCAGTAGTATCGGGACTGCCTCCTACGAGCAGTACTTC.

The chain joins TRBV6-5 to TRBJ2-1, with D uncertain. V dropped 6 bases and J dropped 8 bases, with 14 bases sitting between them. The germline V gene encodes CDR1 MNHEY and CDR2 SVGAGI. The CDR3 has 13 residues. In DNA form, the CDR3 reads TGTGCCAGCAGCGCTCGTAGCTGGGATGAGCAGTTCTTC. Its translation: CASSARSWDEQFF.

V and J are TRBV3-1 (or the pseudogene TRBV3-2) and TRBJ1-6; tentative D call: TRBD1 (6 bases). The ends were cut back, 4 bases at V and 8 bases at J, with 12 bases in the middle. The CDR3 contains 14 residues. The germline CDR1 and CDR2 sequences are LGHDT and YNNKEL (reference sequence). The CDR3 here is CASSLRDTDSPLHF. In nucleotides, the CDR3 is TGTGCCAGCAGCCTCCGGGACACAGATTCACCCCTCCACTTT.

The V and J genes are TRBV7-3 and TRBJ2-3; TRBD2 agrees at 9 bases. From germline, CDR1 is SGHTA and CDR2 FQGTGA. With 4 bases clipped from V and 6 bases from J, the junction kept 5 bases outside the gene matches. The CDR3 has 14 residues. The chain's CDR3 is CASSSAGGPDTQYF. CDR3 coding DNA: TGTGCCAGCAGCTCGGCGGGAGGGCCGGATACGCAGTATTTT.

The rearrangement joins TRBV3-1 (or the pseudogene TRBV3-2) to TRBJ2-7; D possibly corresponds to TRBD2 (6 bases). Germline-derived CDR1 and CDR2 are LGHDT and YNNKEL (reference sequence). The V and J ends lost 1 base and 3 bases respectively, with 16 bases between them. The CDR3 consists of 16 residues. As DNA, the CDR3 is TGTGCCAGCAGCCAAGGGGCATGGGGGGAACACTACGAGCAGTACTTC. Translating gives CASSQGAWGEHYEQYF.

The V gene is TRBV7-9, the J gene TRBJ1-6; D might be TRBD1 (5 bases). Between the trimmed V and J ends, which lost 6 bases and 14 bases, there was a span of 14 bases. Germline lookup yields CDR1 SEHNR and CDR2 FQNEAQ (reference sequence). The length of the CDR3 is 12 residues. The DNA for the CDR3 is TGTGCCAGCAGAGGGGACTACTTCGCCCTCCACTTT. Residues: CASRGDYFALHF.

The chain recombines TRBV5-4 with TRBJ2-7; D may be TRBD2 (5 bases). Trimming pared 3 bases from V and 0 bases from J, leaving 16 bases between. The CDR3 has 16 residues. Germline V CDR1 and CDR2: SGHNT, YYREEE (reference sequence). CDR3 region: CASSSPVREASYEQYF. In nucleotides, the CDR3 is TGTGCCAGCAGCTCCCCGGTCCGGGAAGCCTCCTACGAGCAGTACTTC.